The rows below give T cell receptor beta chains drawn from one sample of a study of T cells in Graves' hyperthyroidism and ophthalmopathy. TCRdb processed the multiplex PCR reads anew with MiXCR; each CDR3 protein has one entry. The sample lists nearly 750,000 distinct CDR3 sequences; just over 35% were seen once. The sequenced sample was blood. The receptor source for this set is a woman aged 40 to 50 with Graves' hyperthyroidism. CDR3s include the opening cysteine and the closing phenylalanine or tryptophan. The D gene is left open where the match is weak. Part of the rows lack a size; the others show once, few, many or a class for expanded clones.

>TRBJ2-7|NA|NA|TRBV14
TGTGCCAGCGTTGACGGTCCCAGCCCCTACGAGCAGTACTTC
CASVDGPSPYEQYF
>TRBJ2-7|many|NA|TRBV20-1
TGCAGTGCTAGAGGCCGGGGCGGGACGGTAGAGCAGTACTTC
CSARGRGGTVEQYF
>TRBJ1-1|NA|NA|TRBV7-1
TGTGCCAGCAGCTCCGGACAAGTTAAGGCTGAAGCTTTCTTT
CASSSGQVKAEAFF
>TRBJ1-1|many|NA|TRBV5-6
TGTGCCAGCAGCTTGATTGGAGACGAAGCTTTCTTT
CASSLIGDEAFF
>TRBJ1-4|many|NA|TRBV12-3/TRBV12-4
TGTGCCAGCTGCGAAGTGGGCAAACTGTTTTTT
CASCEVGKLFF
>TRBJ2-7|many|NA|TRBV7-6
TGTGCCAGCAGCTTAAATTGGCAGGGTCCCTACGAGCAGTACTTC
CASSLNWQGPYEQYF
>TRBJ2-7|NA|TRBD2|TRBV12-3/TRBV12-4
TGTGCCAGCAGCCGGACGCGGGGGGTTATGTACGAGCAGTACTTC
CASSRTRGVMYEQYF
>TRBJ1-2|few|NA|TRBV12-5
TGTGCTAGTGGAATCGGGCGATATGGCTACACCTTC
CASGIGRYGYTF
>TRBJ1-5|NA|NA|TRBV7-2
TGTGCCGGCAGCTTGGGGGGGACTCAGCCCCAGCATTTT
CAGSLGGTQPQHF
>TRBJ2-2|few|NA|TRBV12-3/TRBV12-4
TGTGCCAGCAGTTTATACAGGAACACCGGAGAGCTGTTTTTT
CASSLYRNTGELFF
>TRBJ2-7|few|TRBD1|TRBV11-3
TGTGCCAGCTCCCCCGGGACAGATGGTAGCGAGCAGTACTTC
CASSPGTDGSEQYF
>TRBJ2-7|once|NA|TRBV29-1
TGCAGCGTGGACAGCGGAGGGTCCCGGTACGAGCAGTACTTC
CSVDSGGSRYEQYF
>TRBJ2-2|NA|TRBD2|TRBV5-1
TGCGCCAGCAGCCCTAGAAGGAGCGGGGGTTCTTTAGGGGAGCTGTTTTTT
CASSPRRSGGSLGELFF
>TRBJ2-7|NA|TRBD1|TRBV20-1
TGCAGTGCGCACCGGGACAGGACCGAGCAGTACTTC
CSAHRDRTEQYF
>TRBJ1-2|few|NA|TRBV28
TGTGCCAGCAGTTTCCCCGGGGCGAGAAATGGCTACACCTTC
CASSFPGARNGYTF
>TRBJ2-5|NA|NA|TRBV20-1
TGCAGTGCTAGGTGGCAGGGGGGGCCCGAGACCCAGTACTTC
CSARWQGGPETQYF
>TRBJ2-6|few|NA|TRBV6-5
TGTGCCAGCAGTCCGACACACCCCAGAGCCAACGTCCTGACTTTC
CASSPTHPRANVLTF
>TRBJ1-2|few|NA|TRBV20-1
TGCAGTGCTAGAAGACCCCTCGTCGAACCTCCCTTCTATGGCTACACCTTC
CSARRPLVEPPFYGYTF
>TRBJ2-7|NA|NA|TRBV6-5
TGTGCCAGCAGTTATGAGGGGTCCGACTACGAGCAGTACTTC
CASSYEGSDYEQYF
>TRBJ2-5|few|TRBD2|TRBV20-1
TGTAGTGCTAACCCGGTAGCGGGGAAAGAGACCCAGTACTTC
CSANPVAGKETQYF
>TRBJ1-1|NA|NA|TRBV28
TGTGCCAGCAGGTCAGGGGCGGGTCTGAACACTGAAGCTTTCTTT
CASRSGAGLNTEAFF
>TRBJ2-7|NA|NA|TRBV7-8
TGTGCCAGCAGTGCAAACTCGGACGGATCCTACGAGCAGTACTTC
CASSANSDGSYEQYF
>TRBJ2-5|NA|NA|TRBV15
TGTGCCAGCATCCGCAGGCAGGGTCCCGGGACCCAGTACTTC
CASIRRQGPGTQYF
>TRBJ1-2|NA|TRBD1|TRBV2
TGTGCCAGCCAGGGGGACAGGGCGAGGGGCTACACCTTC
CASQGDRARGYTF